Below, one T cell receptor (beta chain) is given with its context. Authors' methods: The assay estimated nucleated cells by amplifying reference gene primers. Some clones are missing from TCRdb's copy, which holds only in-frame ones; the method was immunoSEQ multiplex PCR. V, J and clone size derive from that table, while D and trimming were established from the DNA sequence. The table has roughly 280,000 clones, over 65% seen once. These data originate in a study of blood T cell repertoires in COVID-19. As for the study in general: COVID-19 samples collected from the United States, Italy and Spain covered acute and convalescent phases.

This CDR3 comprises 16 residues. The V and J ends lost 3 bases and 4 bases, in that order; junction bases with no gene match: 9. In germline, CDR1 is LNHDA, CDR2 SQIVND (reference sequence). The specimen was peripheral blood. This TCR was recovered from a man aged 60 to 69 who had recovered from COVID-19. The chain links TRBV19 to TRBJ1-2, with 9 bases identical to TRBD1. This CDR3 reads CASSMSPTGGGYGYTF. The CDR3 DNA reads as TGTGCCAGTAGTATGTCCCCTACAGGGGGCGGCTATGGCTACACCTTC.